The T cell receptor beta chain under discussion was sequenced for a study of cytomegalovirus exposure and HLA in healthy donors. Study outcomes and limitations: A later examination showed that TCR association rates differed by HLA locus, with DRB1 most and HLA-C fewest. Versus the approximately 700-donor mean, an Asian-associated ancestry cluster reportedly showed fewer N-insertions in a later analysis. Published work reported that the classifier diagnosed cytomegalovirus status with high specificity and sensitivity. Most TCRs appeared rarely, but some public TCRs recurred in many donors.

The PCR ran on 60 Vbeta and 13 Jbeta primers. Using immunoSEQ multiplex PCR, the repertoire was profiled, and TCRdb retains in-frame clones only, with some absent. The sample shows around 150,000 clones, 63% of them seen only once. This CDR3 contains 14 residues. V was pared by 4 bases and J by 1 base, with 12 bases between. CDR1 and CDR2 (germline): SGHRS, YFSETQ. On this clone itself: The antigen remains unidentified.

Sequencing was done on a sample of PBMCs. This TCR was sampled from a woman aged 60-75 years in good health and CMV-seropositive. The chain recombines TRBV5-1 with TRBJ2-7, with a tentative D call TRBD2 (6 bases). The CDR3 region has the DNA TGCGCCAGCAGCCTCGGGACTGATTCCTACGAGCAGTACTTC. It codes for CASSLGTDSYEQYF. The full variable domain, its missing parts supplied by reference TRBV5-1 and TRBJ2-7, is KAGVTQTPRYLIKTRGQQVTLSCSPISGHRSVSWYQQTPGQGLQFLFEYFSETQRNKGNFPGRFSGRQFSNSRSEMNVSTLELGDSALYLCASSLGTDSYEQYFGPGTRLTVT.